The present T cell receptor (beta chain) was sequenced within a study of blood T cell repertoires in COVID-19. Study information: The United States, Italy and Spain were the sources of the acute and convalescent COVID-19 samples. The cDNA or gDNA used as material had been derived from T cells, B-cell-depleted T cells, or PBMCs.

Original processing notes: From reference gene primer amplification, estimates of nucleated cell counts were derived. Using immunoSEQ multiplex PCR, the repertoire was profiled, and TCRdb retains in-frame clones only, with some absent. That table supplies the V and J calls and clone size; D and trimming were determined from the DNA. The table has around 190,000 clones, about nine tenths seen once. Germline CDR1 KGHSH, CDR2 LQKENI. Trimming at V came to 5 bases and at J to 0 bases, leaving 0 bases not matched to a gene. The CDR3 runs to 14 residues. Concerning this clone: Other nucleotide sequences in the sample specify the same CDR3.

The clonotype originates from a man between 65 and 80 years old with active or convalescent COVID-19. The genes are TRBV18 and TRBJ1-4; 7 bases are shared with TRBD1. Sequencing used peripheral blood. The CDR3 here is CASSTGATNEKLFF. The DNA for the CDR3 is TGTGCCAGCTCAACAGGGGCAACTAATGAAAAACTGTTTTTT.